These 22 T cell receptor beta chains originate from one sample sequenced in a study of blood T cell repertoires in COVID-19. Here immunoSEQ multiplex PCR was the method, and the copy in TCRdb shows in-frame clones only, minus some. The sample contains more than 45,000 clones, roughly 86% of which appear only once. Sequencing used peripheral blood. Every receptor here comes from a man in his sixties with active or convalescent COVID-19.

The genes are TRBV30 and TRBJ1-6; TRBD1 aligns across 7 bases. Germline lookup yields CDR1 GTSNPN and CDR2 SVGIG (reference sequence). The CDR3 has 14 residues. Unmatched junction bases numbered 8, after V lost 3 bases and J lost 9 bases. The CDR3 region is CAWRGRGGGSPLHF. The CDR3 DNA reads as TGTGCCTGGAGGGGCAGAGGGGGCGGTTCACCCCTCCACTTT.

The chain uses TRBV10-3 and TRBJ2-1; a weak D match, TRBD2 (6 bases). V lost 1 base, J lost 1 base, and 11 bases lay in between. This CDR3 contains 16 residues. The germline gives CDR1 ENHRY, CDR2 SYGVKD. The CDR3 coding sequence is TGTGCCATCAGTGAGTTCGCGGGAACTTCCTACAATGAGCAGTTCTTC. Translation gives CAISEFAGTSYNEQFF.

V usage is TRBV28 and J usage is TRBJ2-5; TRBD1 aligns across 7 bases. Germline values: CDR1 MDHEN, CDR2 SYDVKM. J lost 2 bases, V lost 8 bases, and 8 bases had no gene match. The CDR3 is made up of 14 amino acids. This CDR3 reads CASYRGVGQETQYF. CDR3 nucleotide sequence: TGTGCCAGCTACAGGGGCGTGGGGCAAGAGACCCAGTACTTC.

V is TRBV28 and J is TRBJ2-3; TRBD1 matches 11 bases. Germline V gives CDR1 MDHEN, CDR2 SYDVKM. CDR3 size: 15 residues. The trim removed 5 bases at V and 3 bases at J, leaving 4 bases unmatched. The DNA of the CDR3 is TGTGCCAGCAGTGACTGGGACAGGGGGACAGATACGCAGTATTTT. The encoded protein is CASSDWDRGTDTQYF.

This clone has a single count. This chain links TRBV5-4 with TRBJ2-2; D is perhaps TRBD2 (6 bases). Germline V gives CDR1 SGHNT, CDR2 YYREEE (reference sequence). This CDR3 has 15 amino acids. V lost 3 bases and J 1 base, leaving 10 bases between the germline ends. DNA of the CDR3: TGTGCCAGCAGCTCCCGGGACTTGAACACCGGGGAGCTGTTTTTT. Translation: CASSSRDLNTGELFF.

The rearrangement uses TRBV3-1 (or the pseudogene TRBV3-2) and TRBJ1-2; a weak D match, TRBD1 (5 bases). Trimming removed 5 bases from V and 8 bases from J, with 12 bases in between. Germline loops: CDR1 LGHDT, CDR2 YNNKEL (reference sequence). This CDR3 contains 12 residues. CDR3 amino acids: CASSSGVSGYTF. In DNA, the CDR3 is TGTGCCAGCAGCTCGGGGGTGTCGGGCTACACCTTC.

The chain uses TRBV13 and TRBJ2-7; D is perhaps TRBD1 (6 bases). The CDR3 covers 12 residues. The germline V and J ends were trimmed by 5 bases and 6 bases, with 11 bases remaining between them. Germline CDR1 and CDR2: PRHDT and FYEKMQ (reference sequence). DNA of the CDR3: TGTGCCAGCAGCATAACAGGGACCGAGCAGTACTTC. Protein sequence: CASSITGTEQYF.

The chain carries TRBV28 and TRBJ1-5; D perhaps matches TRBD1 (5 bases). Germline V gene data show CDR1 as MDHEN and CDR2 as SYDVKM. The CDR3 consists of 15 residues. V was shortened by 6 bases and J by 6 bases, with 18 bases between the two germline ends. Here the CDR3 DNA reads TGTGCCAGCAGCGTACCCAGCGGGGGATTTCAGCCCCAGCATTTT. This codes for CASSVPSGGFQPQHF.

The chain is built from TRBV7-3 and TRBJ1-2, with 8 bases lining up with TRBD1. The V and J ends lost 1 base and 4 bases, in that order; junction bases with no gene match: 5. The CDR3 totals 15 residues. Per the germline V gene, CDR1 is SGHTA and CDR2 is FQGTGA. The chain's CDR3 is CASSLNGQGIYGYTF. The DNA of the CDR3 is TGTGCCAGCAGCTTAAATGGACAGGGCATCTATGGCTACACCTTC.

The CDR3 loop is CASSQDSSRSYNSPLHF. As DNA, the CDR3 is TGTGCCAGCAGCCAAGACTCGTCCCGCTCCTATAATTCACCCCTCCACTTT. The chain is built from TRBV4-2 and TRBJ1-6; D unresolved. The CDR3 consists of 17 residues. Trimming pared 0 bases from V and 0 bases from J, leaving 9 bases between. Germline-derived CDR1 and CDR2 are LGHNA and YNFKEQ.

This chain links TRBV3-1 (or the pseudogene TRBV3-2) with TRBJ1-5, with D maybe TRBD1 (6 bases). Trimming pared 2 bases from V and 6 bases from J, leaving 14 bases between. Looked up from germline, CDR1 is LGHDT and CDR2 is YNNKEL (reference sequence). The CDR3 is 15 residues long. The CDR3 DNA reads as TGTGCCAGCAGCCAACAGGGGACGGGGTTTCAGCCCCAGCATTTT. Translation: CASSQQGTGFQPQHF.

The rearrangement joins TRBV28 to TRBJ1-3; 9 nucleotides match TRBD1. After removal of 6 bases from V and 4 bases from J, the junction contained 10 bases not matched to a gene. CDR1 and CDR2 from the germline V gene are MDHEN and SYDVKM. The CDR3 is 16 amino acids. The CDR3 sequence: CASSLPGQGAGNTIYF. The CDR3 nucleotides read TGTGCCAGCAGCCTTCCGGGACAGGGAGCCGGAAACACCATATATTTT.

J is TRBJ1-1 and V is TRBV7-8; 10 positions match TRBD1. The junction had 7 bases not matched to a gene; V was cut back by 5 bases and J by 4 bases. The CDR3 spans 15 residues. CDR1 SGHVS and CDR2 FQNEAQ come from the germline V gene. The CDR3 spells CASSPWTGGVTEAFF. The DNA for the CDR3 is TGTGCCAGCAGCCCTTGGACAGGGGGAGTCACTGAAGCTTTCTTT.

V usage is TRBV29-1 and J usage is TRBJ2-2; D unresolved. Germline V gives CDR1 SQVTM, CDR2 ANQGSEA. V lost 4 bases and J lost 5, with 14 bases in between. This CDR3 region has 14 residues. The CDR3 nucleotides read TGCAGCGTTGGTAGCCTAATGGGTACCGGGGAGCTGTTTTTT. Its protein is CSVGSLMGTGELFF.

This chain joins TRBV4-3 and TRBJ2-3; 7 bases line up with TRBD1. The CDR3 contains 16 residues. From germline, CDR1 is LGHNA and CDR2 YSLEER. With V trimmed by 1 base and J by 4 bases, 8 bases remained unmatched. The CDR3 DNA reads TGCGCCAGCAGCCAAGCAGACAGGGACCCACCAGATACGCAGTATTTT. This gives the protein CASSQADRDPPDTQYF.

The rearrangement uses TRBV5-6 and TRBJ2-1; a weak D match, TRBD1 (6 bases). This CDR3 comprises 13 residues. Germline V lookup: CDR1 SGHDT, CDR2 YYEEEE. In nucleotides, the CDR3 is TGTGCAGCAGCCCGACAGGCCTACAATGAGCAGTTCTTC. This encodes CAAARQAYNEQFF.

The CDR3 nucleotides are TGCGCCAGCAGCTTAACAGGGGGCGACTACGAGCAGTACTTC. Amino acids: CASSLTGGDYEQYF. The V gene is TRBV5-1, the J gene TRBJ2-7, with 9 bases matching TRBD1. V lost 2 bases, J lost 3 bases, and 3 bases stayed unmatched. The CDR3 contains 14 residues. CDR1 is SGHRS, CDR2 YFSETQ, per germline.

The chain links TRBV7-9 to TRBJ1-6; 8 bases are shared with TRBD1. V lost 11 bases and J lost 4; bases outside the gene matches: 10. From germline, CDR1 is SEHNR and CDR2 FQNEAQ (reference sequence). CDR3 size: 15 residues. The CDR3 coding sequence is TGTGCCGTAGACAGGGGCGATAATTATAATTCACCCCTCCACTTT. Translated, it gives CAVDRGDNYNSPLHF.

The chain links TRBV10-3 to TRBJ1-5; D possibly corresponds to TRBD1 (5 bases). Per the germline V gene, CDR1 is ENHRY and CDR2 is SYGVKD. CDR3 size: 14 residues. V was trimmed by 4 bases and J by 5 bases, leaving 12 bases between them. The CDR3 loop is CAISGIQGDQPQHF. The CDR3, as DNA: TGTGCCATCAGTGGAATCCAAGGGGATCAGCCCCAGCATTTT.

In DNA form, the CDR3 reads TGTGCCACTGCCGGGGGTAGGGGTTTGACAGATACGCAGTATTTT. It is translated as CATAGGRGLTDTQYF. The rearrangement joins TRBV15 to TRBJ2-3; maybe TRBD2 (6 bases). V was trimmed by 9 bases and J by 3 bases, leaving 19 bases between them. The CDR3 is 15 amino acids. Germline CDR1 and CDR2: LNHNV and YYDKDF (reference sequence).

The chain combines TRBV2 with TRBJ1-4; 8 nucleotides align to TRBD1. This CDR3 contains 14 residues. The germline CDR1 and CDR2 sequences are SNHLY and FYNNEI. The junction had 5 bases not matched to a gene; V was cut back by 3 bases and J by 8 bases. CDR3 amino acids: CASSEDRVYEKLFF. The CDR3 nucleotides are TGTGCCAGCAGTGAGGACAGGGTGTACGAAAAACTGTTTTTT.

This chain connects TRBV14 to TRBJ2-3; 9 bases align to TRBD2. V was pared by 5 bases and J by 4 bases, with 10 bases of the junction left unmatched. The CDR3 totals 16 residues. Looked up from germline, CDR1 is SGHDN and CDR2 is FVKESK. The CDR3 nucleotides are TGTGCCAGCAGCGACTTTCCGGGACTAGCATCAGATACGCAGTATTTT. This codes for CASSDFPGLASDTQYF.